The clone carrying this T cell receptor (beta chain) has more than one count but fewer than ten. This specimen belongs to a study of patients and donors after allogeneic stem cell transplantation. TCRdb reprocessed the RT-PCR reads via MiXCR and lists one record per CDR3 protein. The table records about a million distinct CDR3 sequences, more than 15% of them present only once. The germline V gene encodes CDR1 SGHRS and CDR2 YFSETQ. The CDR3 runs to 17 residues. The V segment lost 5 bases and the J segment 5 bases; nucleotides outside the gene matches: 12. This chain uses TRBV5-1 with TRBJ2-1, with 11 nucleotides matching TRBD2. This TCR derives from a human donor who was either an allogeneic HSCT recipient or a stem cell or donor lymphocyte infusion donor (not recorded which). It is not recorded whose cells these are; they may come from a transplant donor. What was sequenced was blood, either unsorted or a sorted T cell fraction (not recorded which). The CDR3 protein is CASRVSGGGGKDNEQFF. Written as DNA, the CDR3 is TGCGCCAGCAGGGTTAGCGGGGGGGGAGGCAAGGACAATGAGCAGTTCTTC. The full variable domain, rest sourced from reference TRBV5-1 and TRBJ2-1, is KAGVTQTPRYLIKTRGQQVTLSCSPISGHRSVSWYQQTPGQGLQFLFEYFSETQRNKGNFPGRFSGRQFSNSRSEMNVSTLELGDSALYLCASRVSGGGGKDNEQFFGPGTRLTVL.